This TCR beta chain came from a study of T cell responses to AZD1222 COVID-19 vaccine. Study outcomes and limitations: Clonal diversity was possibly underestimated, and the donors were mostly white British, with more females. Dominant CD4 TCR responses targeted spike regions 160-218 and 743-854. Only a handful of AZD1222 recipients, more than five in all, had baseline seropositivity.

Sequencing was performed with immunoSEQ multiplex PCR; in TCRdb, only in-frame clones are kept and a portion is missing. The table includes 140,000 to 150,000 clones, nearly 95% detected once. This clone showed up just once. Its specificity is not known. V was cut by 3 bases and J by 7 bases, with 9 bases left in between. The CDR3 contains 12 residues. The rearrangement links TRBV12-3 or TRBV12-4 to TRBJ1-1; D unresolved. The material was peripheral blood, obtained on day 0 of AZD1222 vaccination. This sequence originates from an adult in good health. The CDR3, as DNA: TGTGCCAGCAGTTTCGGAGGGCATGAAGCTTTCTTT. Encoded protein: CASSFGGHEAFF.